Listed below are T cell receptor beta chains from one sample, sequenced in a study of CD8 T cells in Susac syndrome. TCRdb analysed the immunoSEQ multiplex PCR reads with MiXCR anew, one entry per CDR3 protein. The sample consists of 200,000 to 250,000 distinct CDR3 sequences, 85% to 95% of them appearing once. The material sequenced was CD4+ T cells from PBMCs. All receptors derive from a human donor with Susac syndrome. Each CDR3 is given with its conserved first and last residue. A D gene is named only where the DNA matches it firmly. Clone size is stated in some rows and not others, as once, few, many or a class when expanded.

d_gene,j_gene,abundance,v_gene,CDR3nt,CDR3aa
TRBD2,TRBJ2-4,-,TRBV7-8,TGTGCCAGCACCCCGGCTAGCGGGGGTTTACTAGCCAAAAACATTCAGTACTTC,CASTPASGGLLAKNIQYF
-,TRBJ1-6,-,TRBV7-2,TGTGCCAGCACCCCGGGTTCAGGGTCTCGTAATTCACCCCTCCACTTT,CASTPGSGSRNSPLHF
-,TRBJ2-5,-,TRBV5-6,TGTGCCAGCAGCCCCACCCTTAAAGAGACCCAGTACTTC,CASSPTLKETQYF
TRBD1,TRBJ1-5,-,TRBV6-1,TGTGCCAGCAGGGAGGGGGCAGTCTCCCCTTATAGCAATCAGCCCCAGCATTTT,CASREGAVSPYSNQPQHF
-,TRBJ1-4,-,TRBV3-1,TGTGCCAGCAGCCAAGATGTAGGCGGGGCGGACAAACTGTTTTTT,CASSQDVGGADKLFF
-,TRBJ1-4,-,TRBV9,TGTGCCAGCAGCCTAGCGTCGGGGGCTGGCGAAAAACTGTTTTTT,CASSLASGAGEKLFF
-,TRBJ2-2,once,TRBV27,TGTGCCAGCAGTTCTACGGGCGCGAGCACCGGGGAGCTGTTTTTT,CASSSTGASTGELFF
-,TRBJ1-4,-,TRBV7-6,TGTGCCAGCAGCTACAGGGTAGGAGATGAAAAACTGTTTTTT,CASSYRVGDEKLFF
-,TRBJ1-1,-,TRBV30,TGTGCCTGGAGATGGGTATACACTGAAGCTTTCTTT,CAWRWVYTEAFF
-,TRBJ2-4,-,TRBV4-2,TGTGCCAGCAGTCAAACCCAGGATAACAAAAACATTCAGTACTTC,CASSQTQDNKNIQYF
-,TRBJ1-3,-,TRBV25-1,TGTGCCAGCAGTGAAGGGGGAGATCGTAACACCATATATTTT,CASSEGGDRNTIYF
TRBD1,TRBJ1-5,-,TRBV18,TGTGCCAGCTCACCAATCGTCCGGGCGACAGGGAGCAATCAGCCCCAGCATTTT,CASSPIVRATGSNQPQHF
-,TRBJ1-5,-,TRBV30,TGTGCCTGGAGTACGGGGTTAGATCAGCCCCAGCATTTT,CAWSTGLDQPQHF
-,TRBJ1-5,-,TRBV6-5,TGTGCCAGCAGCCGTTCGGGTATCAATCAGCCCCAGCATTTT,CASSRSGINQPQHF
TRBD2,TRBJ2-1,-,TRBV11-2,TGTGCCAGCAGCGGGAGCGGGGGGGCAGGCAATGAGCAGTTCTTC,CASSGSGGAGNEQFF
TRBD1,TRBJ2-1,-,TRBV7-9,TGTGCCGGGTCCGGGACAGGGGTATACAATGAGCAGTTCTTC,CAGSGTGVYNEQFF
TRBD1,TRBJ1-1,-,TRBV12-3/TRBV12-4,TGTGCCAGCAGTTCCCGACAGGGAGGAAGGACTGAAGCTTTCTTT,CASSSRQGGRTEAFF
TRBD2,TRBJ2-3,-,TRBV11-2,TGTGCCAGCAGCCCGGTGGTAGCGGGGGAGTCAGATACGCAGTATTTT,CASSPVVAGESDTQYF
-,TRBJ2-4,-,TRBV3-1,TGTGCCAGCAGCCAAGAGGTCAGGTCTGCCAAAAACATTCAGTACTTC,CASSQEVRSAKNIQYF
-,TRBJ2-2,-,TRBV19,TGTGCCAGTAATATAGAGCCCGGGGAGCTGTTTTTT,CASNIEPGELFF
-,TRBJ2-7,few,TRBV28,TGTGCCAGCAGTTTAGCGGGTACCTACGAGCAGTACTTC,CASSLAGTYEQYF
-,TRBJ1-4,-,TRBV27,TGTGCCAGCAGTGTAACAGTTTCAACTAATGAAAAACTGTTTTTT,CASSVTVSTNEKLFF